This T cell receptor beta chain was documented in a study of T cell responses to AZD1222 COVID-19 vaccine. The repertoire was sequenced with immunoSEQ multiplex PCR; TCRdb's copy has only in-frame clones and lacks some. The sample has 200,000 or so clones; approximately 92% are singletons. The sample here was peripheral blood, taken on day 0 of AZD1222 vaccination. This sequence originates from an adult in good health.

The CDR3 is CASRRRMNTEAFF. Written as DNA, the CDR3 is TGTGCCAGCAGGAGACGGATGAACACTGAAGCTTTCTTT. The chain couples TRBV28 to TRBJ1-1, with D unclear. CDR3 size: 13 residues. The germline gives CDR1 MDHEN, CDR2 SYDVKM. The germline V and J ends were trimmed by 6 bases and 0 bases, with 8 bases remaining between them.